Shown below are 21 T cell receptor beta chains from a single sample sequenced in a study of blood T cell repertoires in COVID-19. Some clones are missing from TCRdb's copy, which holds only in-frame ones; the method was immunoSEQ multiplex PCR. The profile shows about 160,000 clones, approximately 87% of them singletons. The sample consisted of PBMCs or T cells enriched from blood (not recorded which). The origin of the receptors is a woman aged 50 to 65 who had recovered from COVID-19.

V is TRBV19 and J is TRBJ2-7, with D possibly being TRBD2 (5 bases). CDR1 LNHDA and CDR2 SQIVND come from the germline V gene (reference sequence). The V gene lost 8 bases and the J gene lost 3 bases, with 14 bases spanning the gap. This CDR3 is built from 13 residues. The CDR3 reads CASSRTVLYEQYF. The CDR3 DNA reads TGTGCCAGTTCCAGGACTGTACTCTACGAGCAGTACTTC. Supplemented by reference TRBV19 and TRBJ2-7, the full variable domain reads DGGITQSPKYLFRKEGQNVTLSCEQNLNHDAMYWYRQDPGQGLRLIYYSQIVNDFQKGDIAEGYSVSREKKESFPLTVTSAQKNPTAFYLCASSRTVLYEQYFGPGTRLTVT.

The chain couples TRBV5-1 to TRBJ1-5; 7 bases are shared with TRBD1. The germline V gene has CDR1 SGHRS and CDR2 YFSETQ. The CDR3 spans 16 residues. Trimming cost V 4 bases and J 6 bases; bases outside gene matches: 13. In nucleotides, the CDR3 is TGCGCCAGCAGCCCGGGGTCAACAGGGGAAGGTCAGCCCCAGCATTTT. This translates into CASSPGSTGEGQPQHF.

The CDR3 sequence is CASSPRDKGFKGPQHF. CDR3 DNA: TGTGCCAGTAGCCCTCGGGACAAGGGATTTAAGGGGCCCCAGCATTTT. The chain employs TRBV19 and TRBJ1-5, with a possible D match to TRBD1 (6 bases). This CDR3 is built from 16 residues. The V end was cut by 6 bases, the J end by 9 bases, with 24 bases between. Per germline, CDR1 LNHDA and CDR2 SQIVND (reference sequence).

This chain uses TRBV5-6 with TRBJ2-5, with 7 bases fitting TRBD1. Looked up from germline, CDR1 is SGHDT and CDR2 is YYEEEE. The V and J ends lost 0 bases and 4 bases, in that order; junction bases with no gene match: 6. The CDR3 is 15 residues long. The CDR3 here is CASSLDRGKGETQYF. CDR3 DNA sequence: TGTGCCAGCAGCTTGGACAGGGGCAAAGGAGAGACCCAGTACTTC.

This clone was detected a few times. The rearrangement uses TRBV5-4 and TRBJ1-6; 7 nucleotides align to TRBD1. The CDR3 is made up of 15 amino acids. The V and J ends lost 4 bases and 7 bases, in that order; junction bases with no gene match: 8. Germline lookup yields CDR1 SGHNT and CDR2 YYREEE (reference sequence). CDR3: CASSRDSIPNSPLHF. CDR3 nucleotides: TGTGCCAGCAGCAGGGACAGCATACCGAATTCACCCCTCCACTTT.

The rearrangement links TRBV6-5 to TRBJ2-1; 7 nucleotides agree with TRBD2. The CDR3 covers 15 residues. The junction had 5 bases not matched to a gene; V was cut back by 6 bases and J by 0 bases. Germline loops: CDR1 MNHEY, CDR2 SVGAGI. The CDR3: CASSSPGGSYNEQFF. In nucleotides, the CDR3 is TGTGCCAGCAGCTCCCCGGGGGGCTCCTACAATGAGCAGTTCTTC.

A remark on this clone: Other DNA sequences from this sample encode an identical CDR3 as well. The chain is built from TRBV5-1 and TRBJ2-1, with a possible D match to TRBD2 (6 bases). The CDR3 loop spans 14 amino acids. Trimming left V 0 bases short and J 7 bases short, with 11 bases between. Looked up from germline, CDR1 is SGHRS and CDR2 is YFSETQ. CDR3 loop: CASSLEAGRNEQFF. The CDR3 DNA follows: TGCGCCAGCAGCTTGGAGGCAGGGAGGAATGAGCAGTTCTTC.

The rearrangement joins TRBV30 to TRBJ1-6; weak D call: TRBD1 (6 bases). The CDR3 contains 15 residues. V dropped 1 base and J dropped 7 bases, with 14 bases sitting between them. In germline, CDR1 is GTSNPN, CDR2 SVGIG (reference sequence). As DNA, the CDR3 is TGTGCCTGGAGTGGCGGGGGGGCCTTCAATTCACCCCTCCACTTT. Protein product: CAWSGGGAFNSPLHF.

The CDR3 coding sequence is TGTGCCAGCAGTTCACCACCAGGGAATCAGCCCCAGCATTTT. This translates into CASSSPPGNQPQHF. The V call is TRBV28, the J call TRBJ1-5, with a possible D match to TRBD1 (5 bases). This CDR3 has 14 residues. CDR1 MDHEN and CDR2 SYDVKM come from the germline V gene. Trimming took 4 bases from V and 4 from J, leaving 11 bases between them.

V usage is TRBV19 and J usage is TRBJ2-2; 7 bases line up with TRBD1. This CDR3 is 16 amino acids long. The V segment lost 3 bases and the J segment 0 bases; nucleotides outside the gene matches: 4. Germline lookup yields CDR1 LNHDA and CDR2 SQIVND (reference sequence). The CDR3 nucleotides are TGTGCCAGTAGTATCAGGGGGACACCGAACACCGGGGAGCTGTTTTTT. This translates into CASSIRGTPNTGELFF.

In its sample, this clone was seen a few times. This CDR3 is CASSYSTGQNTEAFF. CDR3 nucleotides: TGTGCCAGCAGTTACTCGACGGGACAGAACACTGAAGCTTTCTTT. This rearrangement joins TRBV6-2 or TRBV6-3 to TRBJ1-1; perhaps TRBD1 as D (6 bases). CDR1 is MNHEY, CDR2 SVGEGT, per germline. V lost 0 bases and J 1 base, leaving 9 bases between the germline ends. The CDR3 covers 15 residues.

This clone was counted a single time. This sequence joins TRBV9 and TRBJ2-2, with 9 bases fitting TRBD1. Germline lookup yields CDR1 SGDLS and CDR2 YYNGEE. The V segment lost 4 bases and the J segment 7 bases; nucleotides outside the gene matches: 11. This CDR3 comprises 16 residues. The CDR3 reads CASSRPGQGMGGELFF. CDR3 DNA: TGTGCCAGCAGCCGACCTGGACAGGGGATGGGCGGGGAGCTGTTTTTT.

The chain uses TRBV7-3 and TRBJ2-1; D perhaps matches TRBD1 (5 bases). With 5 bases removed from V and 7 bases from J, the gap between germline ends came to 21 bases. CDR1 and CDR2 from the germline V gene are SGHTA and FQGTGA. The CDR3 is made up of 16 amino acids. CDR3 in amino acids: CASSRQGYNTYNEQFF. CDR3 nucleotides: TGTGCCAGCAGCCGCCAGGGTTACAATACGTATAATGAGCAGTTCTTC.

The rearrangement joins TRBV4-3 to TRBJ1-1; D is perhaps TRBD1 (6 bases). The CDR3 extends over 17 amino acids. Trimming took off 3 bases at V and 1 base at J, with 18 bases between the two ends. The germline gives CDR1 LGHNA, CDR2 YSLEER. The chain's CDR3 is CASSQVLGAVQNTEAFF. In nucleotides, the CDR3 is TGCGCCAGCAGCCAGGTCTTGGGGGCTGTACAGAACACTGAAGCTTTCTTT.

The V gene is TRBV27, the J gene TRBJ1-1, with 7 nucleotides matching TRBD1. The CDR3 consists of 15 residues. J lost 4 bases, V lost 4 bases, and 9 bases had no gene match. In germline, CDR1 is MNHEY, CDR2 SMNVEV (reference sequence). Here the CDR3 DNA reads TGTGCCAGCAGTTCAAGACAGGGAGCGATCACTGAAGCTTTCTTT. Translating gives CASSSRQGAITEAFF.

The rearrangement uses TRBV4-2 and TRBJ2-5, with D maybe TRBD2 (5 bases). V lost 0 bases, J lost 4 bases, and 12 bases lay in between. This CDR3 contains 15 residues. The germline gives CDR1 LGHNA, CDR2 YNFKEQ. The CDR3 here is CASSQDLALRETQYF. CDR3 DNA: TGTGCCAGCAGCCAAGATTTAGCGCTACGAGAGACCCAGTACTTC.

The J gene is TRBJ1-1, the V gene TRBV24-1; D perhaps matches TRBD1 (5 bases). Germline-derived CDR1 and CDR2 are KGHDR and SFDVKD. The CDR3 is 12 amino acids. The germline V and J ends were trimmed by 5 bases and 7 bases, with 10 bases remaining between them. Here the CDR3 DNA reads TGTGCCACCAGTGTCCGGCAGGGTGAAGCTTTCTTT. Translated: CATSVRQGEAFF.

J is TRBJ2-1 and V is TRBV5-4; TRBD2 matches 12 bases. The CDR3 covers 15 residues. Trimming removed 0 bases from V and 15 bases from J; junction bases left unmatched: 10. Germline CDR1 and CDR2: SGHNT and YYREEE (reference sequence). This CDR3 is CASSLDTSGGPVGFF. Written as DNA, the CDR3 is TGTGCCAGCAGCTTGGACACTAGCGGGGGGCCTGTGGGGTTCTTC.

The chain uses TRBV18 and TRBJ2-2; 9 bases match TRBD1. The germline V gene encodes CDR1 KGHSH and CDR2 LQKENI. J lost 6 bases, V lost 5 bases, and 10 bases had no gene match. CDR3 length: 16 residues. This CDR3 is CASSSSGTGLPGELFF. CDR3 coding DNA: TGTGCCAGCTCATCCTCCGGGACAGGGTTACCCGGGGAGCTGTTTTTT. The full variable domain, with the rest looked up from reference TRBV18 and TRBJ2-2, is NAGVMQNPRHLVRRRGQEARLRCSPMKGHSHVYWYRQLPEEGLKFMVYLQKENIIDESGMPKERFSAEFPKEGPSILRIQQVVRGDSAAYFCASSSSGTGLPGELFFGEGSRLTVL.

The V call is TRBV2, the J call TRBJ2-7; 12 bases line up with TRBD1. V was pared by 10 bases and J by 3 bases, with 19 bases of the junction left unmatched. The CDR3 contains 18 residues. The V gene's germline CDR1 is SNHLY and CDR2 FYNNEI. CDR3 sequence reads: CATVRDRGRRRESYEQYF. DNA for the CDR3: TGTGCCACCGTCCGGGACAGGGGGCGCAGGAGAGAGAGCTACGAGCAGTACTTC. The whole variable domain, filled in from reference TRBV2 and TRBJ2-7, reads EPEVTQTPSHQVTQMGQEVILRCVPISNHLYFYWYRQILGQKVEFLVSFYNNEISEKSEIFDDQFSVERPDGSNFTLKIRSTKLEDSAMYFCATVRDRGRRRESYEQYFGPGTRLTVT.

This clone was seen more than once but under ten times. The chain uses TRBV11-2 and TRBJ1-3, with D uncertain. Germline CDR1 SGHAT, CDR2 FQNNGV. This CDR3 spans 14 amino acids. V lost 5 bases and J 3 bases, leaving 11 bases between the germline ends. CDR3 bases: TGTGCCAGCAGCACGACACCCTTTGGAAACACCATATATTTT. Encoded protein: CASSTTPFGNTIYF. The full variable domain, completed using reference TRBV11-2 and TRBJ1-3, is EAGVAQSPRYKIIEKRQSVAFWCNPISGHATLYWYQQILGQGPKLLIQFQNNGVVDDSQLPKDRFSAERLKGVDSTLKIQPAKLEDSAVYLCASSTTPFGNTIYFGEGSWLTVV.